The T cell receptor beta chain under discussion was sequenced for a study of cytomegalovirus exposure and HLA in healthy donors. The study, taken as a whole, reports: Some segments of the V type, notably TRBV6-2 and TRBV6-3, were excluded as indistinguishable.

This PCR relied on a set of 60 Vbeta primers and 13 Jbeta primers. Assay used: immunoSEQ multiplex PCR; TCRdb lists only in-frame clones, some missing. This table holds about 170,000 clones, over 60% found once. With respect to this clone: Its antigen is not known.

Losses at the gene ends were 7 bases for V and 8 bases for J; bases not matched to a gene: 7. In germline, CDR1 is DFQATT, CDR2 SNEGSKA (reference sequence). The CDR3 contains 11 residues. The V and J genes are TRBV20-1 and TRBJ1-2; 7 bases map to TRBD1. This clonotype was obtained from a girl aged 10 to 17 in good health and CMV-seronegative. Material: PBMCs. The CDR3 coding sequence is TGCAGTGTGAGGGGGCTCCGGGGCTACACCTTC. This gives the protein CSVRGLRGYTF.